This TCR beta chain was recorded in a study of blood T cell repertoires in COVID-19. Turning to the study itself: In each case, the material was cDNA or gDNA derived from T cells, B-cell-depleted T cells, or PBMCs.

This table comes from immunoSEQ multiplex PCR, and its TCRdb copy is limited to in-frame clones, with some not included. The sample records under 65,000 clones, around 80% being singletons. V was cut by 4 bases and J by 0 bases, with 16 bases left in between. The CDR3 consists of 16 residues. Germline CDR1 reads SGHNT; CDR2 reads YYREEE (reference sequence). Those who participated ranged in age from roughly 18 to 89 years and resided in approximately 23 US areas. The sequence came from a woman in her fifties or sixties with acute COVID-19. What was sequenced was PBMCs or T cells enriched from blood (not recorded which). The J gene is TRBJ1-1, the V gene TRBV5-4; tentatively, D is TRBD1 (5 bases). The chain's CDR3 is CASSPPGGFLNTEAFF. CDR3 in DNA: TGTGCCAGCAGCCCCCCTGGGGGGTTCCTGAACACTGAAGCTTTCTTT.